The present TCR beta chain was sequenced within a study of T cell repertoires in cytomegalovirus infection. Study findings and constraints: The ex vivo response showed dominance by HLA-C-restricted CMV-specific TCR beta clonotypes.

Unmatched junction bases numbered 15, after V lost 7 bases and J lost 10 bases. There are 15 residues in the CDR3. Germline CDR1 reads MDHEN; CDR2 reads SYDVKM. This clonotype was seen ten or more times. Its cognate antigen is unknown. TCRdb reprocessed the reads via MiXCR and lists one record per CDR3 protein. The top ten clones hold roughly 16% of a sample with 200,000 to 300,000 distinct CDR3 sequences, roughly 10% of them seen once. The origin of this receptor is a human donor in good health (CMV status not recorded). Some clones in this sample may be carry-over from other donors' samples. Specimen: PBMCs. The V call is TRBV28, the J call TRBJ1-4, with 7 bases aligning to TRBD1. Written as DNA, the CDR3 is TGTGCCAGCACCGAAATGACAGGGTCAAGTGGAAAACTGTTTTTT. It encodes CASTEMTGSSGKLFF.